Below, one T cell receptor beta chain is given with its context. This clonotype showed up many times. Its antigen is still unknown. The record has no base qualities; no much larger clone is one base away. The data derive from a study of T-cell memory formation after mild COVID-19 (dated by TCRdb to about 2021). About the study as a whole: TCR sequence clusters from the two donors were largely donor specific. Longitudinal TCRalpha and TCRbeta repertoire sequencing tracked T-cell clones expanding and contracting after mild COVID-19 in a couple of donors. The cohort comprised two young, previously healthy adult volunteers, one female and one male. The full study reports these points: The second-wave clones that peaked on day 37 were not confirmed to be SARS-CoV-2 specific. Contracting CD4+ clones turned up mainly in the CM and EM memory subsets, whereas EMRA was where CD8+ clones were enriched. Some responding clones were found in pre-infection memory, which suggests that pre-existing cross-reactive memory T cells took part in the SARS-CoV-2 response. Clones that contracted from day 15 to 85 showed balanced CD4/CD8 phenotypes, whereas a second wave of clones that expanded from day 15 to 37 leaned towards CD4+. The study covered only a couple of mild cases, and larger cohorts including severe cases with pre-infection samples were considered necessary.

Ficoll-Paque density gradient centrifugation was used to isolate PBMCs. Sequencing took place on an Illumina NovaSeq 6000. TCRalpha and TCRbeta cDNA libraries were constructed by 5'RACE with constant-segment primers, with sample barcodes and unique molecular identifiers being introduced. Trizol reagent was used to extract RNA from every sample. Library amplification was performed in two PCR steps, and a second sample barcode and Illumina TruSeq adapters were introduced in the second step. Sequencing of libraries was performed on an Illumina NovaSeq with 2 x 150 bp paired-end reads. Per the original workflow: Demultiplexing of reads and collapsing into UMI-guided consensus sequences were performed with migec v1.2.7. Using mixcr v2.1.11, UMI consensuses were aligned to TRA and TRB V and J templates and then assembled into clonotypes. A clonotype was counted as expanded or contracted only when both edgeR and NoisET called the clonotype significant, with the noise models trained on biological replicates. For edgeR calls, a false discovery rate-adjusted p below 0.01 and a log2 fold-change threshold of 1 were applied. PCA with hierarchical clustering of max-normalized trajectories of the 1000 most abundant clonotypes was used as exploratory dynamics analysis. Separately sequenced CD4+ and CD8+ repertoires were used to assign a CD4 or CD8 phenotype to each responding clone. The raw public data were reprocessed by TCRdb itself: fastp quality trimming at Q25, MiXCR clonotype calling, in-frame beta chains only. All rows with the same CDR3 protein become a single entry with the most common DNA and genes. These V and J calls rely on TCRdb rather than the paper's analysis. The sample table records about 180,000 distinct CDR3 sequences; 16% of these occur just once. About 2.1% of the sample goes to the ten largest clones.

Trimming takes 5 bases off V and 8 bases off J; junction bases not matched to a gene: 6. Its CDR3 holds 12 amino acids, cysteine through phenylalanine. The read is trimmed to its CDR3 DNA, 36 bases read in frame from base 1. The chain is made from TRBV12-3 or TRBV12-4 and TRBJ2-7; the junction holds 7 bases that match TRBD2. The origin of this receptor is an adult woman who had mild COVID-19 (a few samples of this study predate the infection). The sample titles of this study are shuffled in the database, so cell type and time point are left out; the donor was told from shared clones. The sample taken for sequencing was PBMCs or a T cell subset sorted from them (not recorded which). The DNA sequence follows: TGTGCCAGCAGTCTGGGGACTACTCAGCAGTACTTC. The encoded protein is CASSLGTTQQYF.